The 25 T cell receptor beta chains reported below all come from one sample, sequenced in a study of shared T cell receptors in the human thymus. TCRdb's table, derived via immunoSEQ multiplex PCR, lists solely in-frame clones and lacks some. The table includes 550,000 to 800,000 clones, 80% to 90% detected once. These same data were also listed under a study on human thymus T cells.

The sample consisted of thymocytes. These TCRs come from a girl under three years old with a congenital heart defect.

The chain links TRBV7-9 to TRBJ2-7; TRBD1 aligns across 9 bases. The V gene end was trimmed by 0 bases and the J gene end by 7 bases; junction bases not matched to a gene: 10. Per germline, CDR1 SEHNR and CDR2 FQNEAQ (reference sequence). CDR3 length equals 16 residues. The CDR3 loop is CASSLAGGQGSEEQYF. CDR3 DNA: TGTGCCAGCAGCTTAGCGGGGGGACAGGGTAGCGAGGAGCAGTACTTC.

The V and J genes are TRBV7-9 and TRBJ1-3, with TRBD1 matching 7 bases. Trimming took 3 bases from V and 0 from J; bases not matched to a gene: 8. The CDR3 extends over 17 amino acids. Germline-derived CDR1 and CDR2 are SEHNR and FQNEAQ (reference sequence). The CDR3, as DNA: TGTGCCAGCAGCTTTCCGACAGGGATTAGCTCTGGAAACACCATATATTTT. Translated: CASSFPTGISSGNTIYF.

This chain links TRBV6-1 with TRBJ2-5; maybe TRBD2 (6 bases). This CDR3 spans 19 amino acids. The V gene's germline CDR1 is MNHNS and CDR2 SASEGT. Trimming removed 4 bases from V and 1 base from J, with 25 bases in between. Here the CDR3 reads CASSAGDSPKGPGQETQYF. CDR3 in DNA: TGTGCCAGCAGTGCTGGGGACTCCCCTAAGGGGCCCGGCCAAGAGACCCAGTACTTC.

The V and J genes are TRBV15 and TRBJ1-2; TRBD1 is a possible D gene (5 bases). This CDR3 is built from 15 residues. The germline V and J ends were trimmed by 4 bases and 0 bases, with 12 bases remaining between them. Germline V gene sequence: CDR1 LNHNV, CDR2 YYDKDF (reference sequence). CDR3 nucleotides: TGTGCCACCAGCACAAGACAGACCACTAACTATGGCTACACCTTC. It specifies CATSTRQTTNYGYTF.

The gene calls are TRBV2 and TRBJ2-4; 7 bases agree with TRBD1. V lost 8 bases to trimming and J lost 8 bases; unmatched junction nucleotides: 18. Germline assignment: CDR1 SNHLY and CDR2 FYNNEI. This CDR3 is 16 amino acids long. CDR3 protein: CASRHRTGPVGYIQYF. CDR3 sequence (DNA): TGTGCCAGCCGCCACAGGACAGGTCCAGTGGGGTACATTCAGTACTTC. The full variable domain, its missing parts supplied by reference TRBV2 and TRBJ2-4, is EPEVTQTPSHQVTQMGQEVILRCVPISNHLYFYWYRQILGQKVEFLVSFYNNEISEKSEIFDDQFSVERPDGSNFTLKIRSTKLEDSAMYFCASRHRTGPVGYIQYFGAGTRLSVL.

CDR3 protein: CASSSPTSQGVYEQYF. CDR3 DNA: TGTGCCAGCAGCTCTCCGACTAGCCAGGGTGTATACGAGCAGTACTTC. The chain has TRBV11-2 and TRBJ2-7, with 7 bases matching TRBD2. Germline CDR1 and CDR2: SGHAT and FQNNGV. V was pared by 4 bases and J by 4 bases, with 13 bases of the junction left unmatched. The CDR3 has 16 amino acids.

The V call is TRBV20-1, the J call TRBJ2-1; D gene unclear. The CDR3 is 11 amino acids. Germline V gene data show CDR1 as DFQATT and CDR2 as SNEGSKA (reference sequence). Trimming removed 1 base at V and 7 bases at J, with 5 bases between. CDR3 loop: CSARAQNEQFF. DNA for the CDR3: TGCAGTGCTAGAGCCCAAAATGAGCAGTTCTTC.

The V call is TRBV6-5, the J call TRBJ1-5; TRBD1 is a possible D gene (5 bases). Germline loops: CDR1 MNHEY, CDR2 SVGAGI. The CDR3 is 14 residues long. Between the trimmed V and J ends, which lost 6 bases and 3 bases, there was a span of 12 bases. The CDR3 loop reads CASSRRQPNQPQHF. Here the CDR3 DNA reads TGTGCCAGCAGCCGTCGACAGCCCAATCAGCCCCAGCATTTT.

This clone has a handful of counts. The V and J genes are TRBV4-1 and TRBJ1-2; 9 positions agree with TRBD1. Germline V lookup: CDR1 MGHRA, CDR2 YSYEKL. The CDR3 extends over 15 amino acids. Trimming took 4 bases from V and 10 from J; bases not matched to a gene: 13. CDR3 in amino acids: CASSPLNPGQGHYTF. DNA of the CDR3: TGCGCCAGCAGCCCTCTGAACCCCGGACAGGGGCACTACACCTTC.

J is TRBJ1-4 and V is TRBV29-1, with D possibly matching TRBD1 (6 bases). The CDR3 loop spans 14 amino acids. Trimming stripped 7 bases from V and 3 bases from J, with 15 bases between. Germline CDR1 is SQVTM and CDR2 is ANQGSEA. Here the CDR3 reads CSASYRVPNEKLFF. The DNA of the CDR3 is TGCAGCGCCAGTTACAGGGTTCCTAATGAAAAACTGTTTTTT.

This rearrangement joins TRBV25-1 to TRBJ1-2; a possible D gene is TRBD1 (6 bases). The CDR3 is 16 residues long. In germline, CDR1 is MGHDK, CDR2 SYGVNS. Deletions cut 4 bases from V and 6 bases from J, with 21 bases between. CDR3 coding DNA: TGTGCCAGCAGTGTAACCGGGACACCACGTCCGAATGGCTACACCTTC. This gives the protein CASSVTGTPRPNGYTF.

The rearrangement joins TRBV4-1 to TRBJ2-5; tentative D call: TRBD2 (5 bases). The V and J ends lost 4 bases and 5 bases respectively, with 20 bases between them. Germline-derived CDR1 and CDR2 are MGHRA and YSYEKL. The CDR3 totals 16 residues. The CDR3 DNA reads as TGCGCCAGCAGCCCTTGGGGTAGCCCCGGCGGGGAGACCCAGTACTTC. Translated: CASSPWGSPGGETQYF.

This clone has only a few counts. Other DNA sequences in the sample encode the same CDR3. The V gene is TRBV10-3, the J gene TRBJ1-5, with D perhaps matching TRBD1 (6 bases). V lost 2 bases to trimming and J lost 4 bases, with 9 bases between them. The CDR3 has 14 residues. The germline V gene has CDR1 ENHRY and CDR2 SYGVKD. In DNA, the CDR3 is TGTGCCATCAGTGAGGGGCAGGGGAATCAGCCCCAGCATTTT. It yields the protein CAISEGQGNQPQHF.

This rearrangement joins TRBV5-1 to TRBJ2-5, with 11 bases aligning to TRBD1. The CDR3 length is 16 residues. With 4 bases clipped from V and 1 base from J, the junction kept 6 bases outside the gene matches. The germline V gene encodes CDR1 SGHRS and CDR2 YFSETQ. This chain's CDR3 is CASSPGQGAFQETQYF. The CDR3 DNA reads TGCGCCAGCAGCCCAGGACAGGGGGCCTTCCAAGAGACCCAGTACTTC.

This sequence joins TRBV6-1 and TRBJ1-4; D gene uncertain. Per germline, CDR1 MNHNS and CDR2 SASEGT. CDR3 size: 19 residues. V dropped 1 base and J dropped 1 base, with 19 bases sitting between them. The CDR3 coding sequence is TGTGCCAGCAGTGAAGTACGGGTCCCGAACCCTCAAACTAATGAAAAACTGTTTTTT. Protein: CASSEVRVPNPQTNEKLFF.

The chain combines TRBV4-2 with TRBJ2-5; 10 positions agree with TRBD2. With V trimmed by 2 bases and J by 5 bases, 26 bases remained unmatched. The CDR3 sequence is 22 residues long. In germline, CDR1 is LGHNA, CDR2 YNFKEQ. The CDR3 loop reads CASSQLARYQRTKAGGKETQYF. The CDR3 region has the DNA TGTGCCAGCAGCCAACTGGCACGGTACCAACGAACCAAAGCGGGGGGGAAGGAGACCCAGTACTTC.

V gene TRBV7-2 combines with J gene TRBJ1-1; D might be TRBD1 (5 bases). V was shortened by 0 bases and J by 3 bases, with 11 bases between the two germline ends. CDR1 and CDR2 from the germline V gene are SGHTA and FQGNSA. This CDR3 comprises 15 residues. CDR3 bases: TGTGCCAGCAGCTTAGCGGGTGGGGGGGACACTGAAGCTTTCTTT. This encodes CASSLAGGGDTEAFF.

The CDR3 loop is CASSSRGKLNTGELFF. As DNA, the CDR3 is TGTGCCAGCAGTTCGCGGGGCAAATTGAACACCGGGGAGCTGTTTTTT. The chain joins TRBV27 to TRBJ2-2; perhaps TRBD2 as D (6 bases). V lost 4 bases and J lost 1, with 13 bases in between. The CDR3 is 16 amino acids. From germline, CDR1 is MNHEY and CDR2 SMNVEV (reference sequence).

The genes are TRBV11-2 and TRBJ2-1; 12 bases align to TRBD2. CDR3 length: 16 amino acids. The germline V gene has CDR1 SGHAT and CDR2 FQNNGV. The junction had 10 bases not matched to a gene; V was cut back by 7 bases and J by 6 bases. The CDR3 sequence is CASIPGGLAGFNEQFF. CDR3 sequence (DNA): TGTGCCAGCATCCCCGGGGGACTAGCGGGTTTCAATGAGCAGTTCTTC.

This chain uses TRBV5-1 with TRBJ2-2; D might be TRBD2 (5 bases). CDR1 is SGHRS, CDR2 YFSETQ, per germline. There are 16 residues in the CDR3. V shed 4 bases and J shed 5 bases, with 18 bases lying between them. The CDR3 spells CASSPWERLGTGELFF. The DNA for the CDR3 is TGCGCCAGCAGCCCGTGGGAGCGGTTGGGGACCGGGGAGCTGTTTTTT.

The CDR3 DNA sequence: TGCGCCAGCAGCCAAGAGACACAGGGACGATTGGGGAACACTGAAGCTTTCTTT. Translating it yields CASSQETQGRLGNTEAFF. V is TRBV4-3 and J is TRBJ1-1; D perhaps matches TRBD1 (6 bases). Trimming took off 0 bases at V and 1 base at J, with 18 bases between the two ends. The CDR3 extends over 18 amino acids. In germline, CDR1 is LGHNA, CDR2 YSLEER.

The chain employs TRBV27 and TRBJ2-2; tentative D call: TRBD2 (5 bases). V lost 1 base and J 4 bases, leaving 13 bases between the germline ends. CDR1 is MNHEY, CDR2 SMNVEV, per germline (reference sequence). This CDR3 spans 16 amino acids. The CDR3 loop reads CASSLLSGLGTGELFF. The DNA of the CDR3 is TGTGCCAGCAGTTTATTATCGGGGTTGGGCACCGGGGAGCTGTTTTTT.

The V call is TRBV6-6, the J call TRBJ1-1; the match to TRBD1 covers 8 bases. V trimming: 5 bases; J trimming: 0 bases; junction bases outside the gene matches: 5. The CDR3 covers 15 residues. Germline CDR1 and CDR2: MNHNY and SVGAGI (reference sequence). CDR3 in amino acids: CASSARTGMNTEAFF. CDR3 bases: TGTGCCAGCAGTGCCCGGACAGGGATGAACACTGAAGCTTTCTTT.

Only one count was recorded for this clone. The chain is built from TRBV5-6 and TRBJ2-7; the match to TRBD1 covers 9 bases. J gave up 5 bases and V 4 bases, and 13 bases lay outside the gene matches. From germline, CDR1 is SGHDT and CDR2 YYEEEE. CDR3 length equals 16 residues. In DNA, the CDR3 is TGTGCCAGCAGCCCGGGGGGACAGGGTTTTGTTGACGAGCAGTACTTC. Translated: CASSPGGQGFVDEQYF.

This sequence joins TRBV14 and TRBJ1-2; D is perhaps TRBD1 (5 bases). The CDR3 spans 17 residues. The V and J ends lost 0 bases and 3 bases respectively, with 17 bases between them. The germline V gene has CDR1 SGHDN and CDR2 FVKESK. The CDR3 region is CASSQDYRRGVYYGYTF. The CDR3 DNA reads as TGTGCCAGCAGCCAAGATTACAGGAGGGGAGTTTACTATGGCTACACCTTC. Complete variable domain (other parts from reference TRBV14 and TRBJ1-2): EAGVTQFPSHSVIEKGQTVTLRCDPISGHDNLYWYRRVMGKEIKFLLHFVKESKQDESGMPNNRFLAERTGGTYSTLKVQPAELEDSGVYFCASSQDYRRGVYYGYTFGSGTRLTVV.